This record concerns one T cell receptor beta chain sequence. One end of the junction fails to match germline, which may point to a read error. This record comes from a study of blood T cell repertoires in COVID-19. Study in general: COVID-19 samples from acute and convalescent phases originated in the United States, Italy and Spain. Nucleic acid was either cDNA or gDNA, and it came from T cells, B-cell-depleted T cells, or PBMCs.

Original processing methods: The authors estimated nucleated cell counts from reference gene primer amplification. Only in-frame clones appear in the TCRdb table, and some are missing; sequencing was by immunoSEQ multiplex PCR. The DNA gave D and trimming, while V, J and clone size come from that table. The data contain around 85,000 clones, around nine tenths of them singletons. The CDR3 is 14 amino acids. Germline CDR1 and CDR2: SSHAT and FNYEAQ (reference sequence). The receptor was isolated from a man aged 55 to 70 with acute or convalescent COVID-19. The gene calls are TRBV7-7 and TRBJ1-6; D perhaps matches TRBD1 (5 bases). Sequencing used peripheral blood. The CDR3 is CASSPAGGNSPLHF. For the CDR3, the DNA is TGTGCTAGCAGCCCGGCCGGGGGTAATTCACCCCTCCACTTT.